The sequence of this T cell receptor beta chain was determined in a study of CD4 T cell repertoires in COVID-19. This clone was recorded only once. Its matching antigen is unknown. With 4 bases clipped from V and 6 bases from J, the junction kept 8 bases outside the gene matches. Germline CDR1 is LNHDA and CDR2 is SQIVND (reference sequence). CDR3 size: 15 residues. Sequenced by immunoSEQ multiplex PCR; TCRdb stores in-frame clones only, minus some. The table shows 8,000 or so clones, with around four fifths occurring only once. Sequencing was done directly on freshly isolated, uncultured memory T cells. Points from the study as a whole: Sharing of several most expanded SARS-CoV-2-reactive clonotypes across memory subsets suggested intraclonal diversification.

Here the sequenced sample was effector memory CD4+ T cells from blood, taken before the COVID-19 pandemic. The chain combines TRBV19 with TRBJ1-5; 8 nucleotides match TRBD1. The origin of this receptor is a human donor who had COVID-19. This chain's CDR3 is CASSTGAGGFQPQHF. CDR3 nucleotide sequence: TGTGCCAGTAGTACAGGGGCAGGGGGCTTTCAGCCCCAGCATTTT.